The rows below give T cell receptor beta chains drawn from one sample of a study of blood T cell repertoires in COVID-19. Using immunoSEQ multiplex PCR, the repertoire was profiled, and TCRdb retains in-frame clones only, with some absent. The data show around 64,000 clones, about nine tenths seen once. The sample consisted of peripheral blood. These receptors were obtained from a man aged 50 to 60 with active COVID-19. The CDR3 runs from the conserved cysteine through the conserved F or W. Each record gives: D gene, clone size, V gene, J gene, CDR3 DNA, CDR3 protein. The D gene is left open where the match is weak. Clone size appears in some rows only: once, few, many, or a class for an expanded clone.

>NA|NA|TRBV2|TRBJ1-4
TGTGCCAGCATTAAGGCAGGGGCAACTAATGAAAAACTGTTTTTT
CASIKAGATNEKLFF
>NA|NA|TRBV28|TRBJ2-2
TGTGCCAGCATACAGGGGGGGAGTACCGGGGAGCTGTTTTTT
CASIQGGSTGELFF
>NA|NA|TRBV19|TRBJ1-5
TGTGCCAGTAGTACTAATTCAGGGGTGGATCAGCCCCAGCATTTT
CASSTNSGVDQPQHF
>TRBD1|NA|TRBV18|TRBJ1-5
TGTGCCAGCTCCCCAGACAGGGGCAATCAGCCCCAGCATTTT
CASSPDRGNQPQHF
>NA|NA|TRBV28|TRBJ1-5
TGTGCCAGCAGTTTCGGGGGAATGGGGCAGCCCCAGCATTTT
CASSFGGMGQPQHF
>TRBD2|NA|TRBV25-1|TRBJ2-7
TGTGCCAGCAGTGATCGACTAGCGGGACCTACCTACGAGCAGTACTTC
CASSDRLAGPTYEQYF
>TRBD1|NA|TRBV18|TRBJ2-7
TGTGCCAGCTCATCTTTCCTCAGGGGGCCCGGATACGAGCAGTACTTC
CASSSFLRGPGYEQYF
>NA|NA|TRBV19|TRBJ1-1
TGTGCCAGTACCATGATGCCCCTGGAGGCTGTAGCTTTCTTT
CASTMMPLEAVAFF
>NA|NA|TRBV7-5|TRBJ1-2
TGTGTCAGAAGCTTAGCAGCGACCGTAGCTAACTATGGCTACACCTTC
CVRSLAATVANYGYTF
>NA|NA|TRBV7-9|TRBJ2-3
TGTGCCAGCAGCTTAACCATCGGGGTGGGGTCCACAGATACGCAGTATTTT
CASSLTIGVGSTDTQYF
>TRBD1|NA|TRBV7-2|TRBJ1-2
TGTGCCAGCAGCCCGGACAGGGACTATGGCTACACCTTC
CASSPDRDYGYTF
>NA|NA|TRBV19|TRBJ1-5
TGTGCCAGTAGTAGCGACAGAAACAATCAGCCCCAGCATTTT
CASSSDRNNQPQHF
>TRBD2|NA|TRBV7-7|TRBJ2-7
TGTGCCAGCAGCTTAGCGGGAGGGGACTACGAGCAGTACTTC
CASSLAGGDYEQYF
>TRBD1|NA|TRBV28|TRBJ1-4
TGTGCCAGCAGGCCCTCCGGGACAGGGGACGAAAAACTGTTTTTT
CASRPSGTGDEKLFF
>TRBD1|NA|TRBV5-1|TRBJ1-4
TGCGCCAGCAGCTTAGAACAGGGGGTTGAAAAACTGTTTTTT
CASSLEQGVEKLFF
>NA|few|TRBV5-4|TRBJ1-2
TGTGCCAGCAGCTTGCAGGGAAACTATGGCTACACCTTC
CASSLQGNYGYTF
>TRBD1|NA|TRBV27|TRBJ2-3
TGTGCCAGCAGTACAGGGGTTAGCACAGATACGCAGTATTTT
CASSTGVSTDTQYF
>TRBD1|NA|TRBV28|TRBJ1-4
TGTGCCAGCAGCCCCGGGACAGGGGGCTTGGGTGAAAAACTGTTTTTT
CASSPGTGGLGEKLFF
>TRBD2|NA|TRBV28|TRBJ2-1
TGTGCCAGCAGTTTACTAGCGGCAAACAATGAGCAGTTCTTC
CASSLLAANNEQFF
>TRBD1|NA|TRBV10-3|TRBJ2-7
TGTGCCATCAGTGAGTCGACCTCTTACGGGACAGGCTACGAGCAGTACTTC
CAISESTSYGTGYEQYF
>NA|NA|TRBV30|TRBJ2-3
TGTGCCTGGAGTGAATATCGCCTAACAGATACGCAGTATTTT
CAWSEYRLTDTQYF
>NA|NA|TRBV3-1/TRBV3-2|TRBJ1-1
TGTGCCAGCAGCCCTCCTCAGTTGACGGGGGAGACTGAAGCTTTCTTT
CASSPPQLTGETEAFF
>NA|NA|TRBV4-2|TRBJ2-7
TGTGCCAGCAGCCAAGATTCCACCTACGAGCAGTACTTC
CASSQDSTYEQYF
>TRBD1|NA|TRBV18|TRBJ2-7
TGTGCCAGCTCACCGGCCGGGACAGGGGCCGCCTACGAGCAGTACTTC
CASSPAGTGAAYEQYF
>NA|NA|TRBV7-2|TRBJ2-2
TGTGCCAGCAGCTTAGGCCTGCGTGCGCGGAGGGTTACCGGGGAGCTGTTTTTT
CASSLGLRARRVTGELFF
>TRBD1|once|TRBV19|TRBJ2-6
TGTGCCAGTATTTCGGGCAGGGGGTTGGCTGGGGCCAACGTCCTGACTTTC
CASISGRGLAGANVLTF
>NA|once|TRBV6-5|TRBJ1-1
TGTGCCAGCAGTTACTCCGGGACTGTGAACACTGAAGCTTTCTTT
CASSYSGTVNTEAFF
>TRBD1|NA|TRBV7-8|TRBJ1-5
TGTGCCAGCAGCTTAGAGGGACAGGGGTTTCTTCAGCCCCAGCATTTT
CASSLEGQGFLQPQHF
>NA|NA|TRBV7-9|TRBJ2-5
TGTGCCAGCACCCGGGACACCCTAGGGACCCAGTACTTC
CASTRDTLGTQYF
>NA|few|TRBV9|TRBJ1-6
TGTGCCAGCAGCGTAGGGGGACAAGATAATTCACCCCTCCACTTT
CASSVGGQDNSPLHF
>TRBD1|NA|TRBV6-2/TRBV6-3|TRBJ2-7
TGTGCCAGCAGTCACAATATCGGGACAGCAGTCTACGAGCAGTACTTC
CASSHNIGTAVYEQYF
>NA|NA|TRBV30|TRBJ2-7
TGTGCCTGGGTCAACCGGGCCTCAGGGTCCTACGAGCAGTACTTC
CAWVNRASGSYEQYF
>TRBD1|NA|TRBV2|TRBJ1-1
TGTGCCAGCAGCCTGGACAGGGGGAACACTGAAGCTTTCTTT
CASSLDRGNTEAFF
>TRBD2|NA|TRBV3-1/TRBV3-2|TRBJ2-7
TGTGCCAGCAGCCCCAGGACTAGCGGGGGATCCTACGAGCAGTACTTC
CASSPRTSGGSYEQYF
>TRBD1|NA|TRBV19|TRBJ1-4
TGTGCCAGTAGTAAAACAGGGGAATATGAAAAACTGTTTTTT
CASSKTGEYEKLFF
>TRBD1|NA|TRBV6-5|TRBJ1-3
TGTGCCAGCAGGACAGGGCGCTCTGGAAACACCATATATTTT
CASRTGRSGNTIYF
>NA|NA|TRBV2|TRBJ2-1
TGTGCCAGCAGTGAGTCGCTAGCGAGGGGTGATGAGCAGTTCTTC
CASSESLARGDEQFF
>NA|NA|TRBV5-1|TRBJ2-1
TGCGCCAGCAGCTTGGCCGTCCAGGACAATGAGCAGTTCTTC
CASSLAVQDNEQFF
>TRBD1|NA|TRBV27|TRBJ2-5
TGTGCCAGCAGTTTAGGTCAGGGGGCCAAGACCCAGTACTTC
CASSLGQGAKTQYF
>NA|NA|TRBV7-3|TRBJ1-6
TGTGCCAGCAGCTTAGACCAATGGGGGGGGCATTATAATTCACCCCTCCACTTT
CASSLDQWGGHYNSPLHF
>NA|NA|TRBV11-2|TRBJ2-7
TGTGCCAGCAGCTCGTCCCGTGGAGTATTCTACGAGCAGTACTTC
CASSSSRGVFYEQYF
>NA|few|TRBV18|TRBJ2-7
TGTGCCAGCTCACTTACAGGGTCCGAGCAGTACTTC
CASSLTGSEQYF
>NA|NA|TRBV6-2/TRBV6-3|TRBJ2-1
TGTGCCAGCAGTTACCCTCCCAATGAGCAGTTCTTC
CASSYPPNEQFF
>NA|NA|TRBV7-2|TRBJ2-1
TGTGCCAGCAGCTCCGGGTCAAGCTCCTACAATGAGCAGTTCTTC
CASSSGSSSYNEQFF
>NA|NA|TRBV10-3|TRBJ1-2
TGTGCCATCAGTGAGTCCCCGGGTGAAATCAACTATGGCTACACCTTC
CAISESPGEINYGYTF
>TRBD2|NA|TRBV10-1|TRBJ2-3
TGCGCCAGCAGTCAAACCAAGACTAGCGGGGGCCTTCGCGCAGATACGCAGTATTTT
CASSQTKTSGGLRADTQYF
>NA|NA|TRBV5-8|TRBJ1-6
TGTGCCAGCAGCAAACAGATGGCGACCCTCCACTTT
CASSKQMATLHF
>TRBD2|once|TRBV7-2|TRBJ2-7
TGTGCCAGCAGCTCCAATCCGGGACTAGCGGGGGGCCATATTTACGAGCAGTACTTC
CASSSNPGLAGGHIYEQYF
>TRBD2|NA|TRBV7-3|TRBJ2-2
TGTGCCAGCAGCTTAGCGGGAGGGAGCACCGGGGAGCTGTTTTTT
CASSLAGGSTGELFF
>NA|NA|TRBV5-1|TRBJ2-1
TGCGCCAGCAGCCAGGACTCTCAGAGCTCCTACAATGAGCAGTTCTTC
CASSQDSQSSYNEQFF
>TRBD1|NA|TRBV6-6|TRBJ1-2
TGTGCCAGCAGTACCCCCCAGGGGGGTGGCTACACCTTC
CASSTPQGGGYTF
>NA|once|TRBV9|TRBJ2-3
TGTGCCAGCAGCCCCCGGGAGGGGGCGGTCGCAGATACGCAGTATTTT
CASSPREGAVADTQYF
>NA|NA|TRBV7-8|TRBJ2-3
TGTGCCAGCAGCTTAGTGGCAGGTGGCGACACAGATACGCAGTATTTT
CASSLVAGGDTDTQYF
>TRBD2|NA|TRBV6-6|TRBJ2-3
TGTGCCAGCAGTCCCCGGACTAGCGGGAGGCTGGGGGATACGCAGTATTTT
CASSPRTSGRLGDTQYF
>TRBD2|NA|TRBV5-1|TRBJ2-1
TGCGCCAGCGTCCCGGGGCTAGCGGGTGTCAATGAGCAGTTCTTC
CASVPGLAGVNEQFF